A single sample is the source of the 11 T cell receptor beta chains below, sequenced in a study of PD-1 blockade in classical Hodgkin lymphoma. Autologous stem cell transplantation was followed by relapse in every patient, and brentuximab vedotin exposure varied. Repertoires were generated with immunoSEQ multiplex PCR, while TCRdb's copy carries only in-frame clones and drops some. The sample lists 45,000 to 50,000 clones; around 81% were seen once. Sequences were derived from peripheral blood mononuclear cells (PBMCs), sampled before the second cycle of nivolumab. All receptors come from a human donor with classical Hodgkin lymphoma.

V usage is TRBV6-5 and J usage is TRBJ1-1; D not resolved. The length of the CDR3 is 15 residues. V was trimmed by 0 bases and J by 1 base, leaving 9 bases between them. Germline V CDR1 and CDR2: MNHEY, SVGAGI. CDR3 residues: CASSYSWEGNTEAFF. Written as DNA, the CDR3 is TGTGCCAGCAGTTACTCTTGGGAGGGGAACACTGAAGCTTTCTTT.

V and J are TRBV27 and TRBJ2-2; D is possibly TRBD1 or TRBD2 (6 bases each). Germline CDR1 is MNHEY and CDR2 is SMNVEV (reference sequence). The CDR3 consists of 17 residues. V was pared by 0 bases and J by 1 base, with 12 bases between. The CDR3 DNA reads as TGTGCCAGCAGTTTATCGGCCGGGGGCGTGAACACCGGGGAGCTGTTTTTT. The encoded protein is CASSLSAGGVNTGELFF.

CDR3 in amino acids: CASSGGGSSNTEAFF. The CDR3 region has the DNA TGCGCCAGCAGCGGGGGAGGTTCATCGAACACTGAAGCTTTCTTT. V usage is TRBV5-1 and J usage is TRBJ1-1, with a possible D match to TRBD1 (5 bases). The length of the CDR3 is 15 residues. Germline-derived CDR1 and CDR2 are SGHRS and YFSETQ. The V end lost 4 bases, the J end lost 1 base, and 14 bases lay between the germline ends.

The V and J genes are TRBV30 and TRBJ1-2; D perhaps matches TRBD1 (5 bases). Germline loops: CDR1 GTSNPN, CDR2 SVGIG (reference sequence). Trimming stripped 0 bases from V and 3 bases from J, with 14 bases between. CDR3 length: 15 residues. The CDR3 is CAWSVVGPGYYGYTF. CDR3 DNA sequence: TGTGCCTGGAGTGTAGTGGGACCCGGATACTATGGCTACACCTTC.

The sample holds a few counts of this clone. The V and J genes are TRBV29-1 and TRBJ1-2, with D perhaps TRBD1 (5 bases). From germline, CDR1 is SQVTM and CDR2 ANQGSEA. Trimming took 6 bases from V and 4 from J, leaving 15 bases between them. This CDR3 has 13 residues. The CDR3, as DNA: TGCAGCGTCCTGTTGGGGGTTGGCTATGGCTACACCTTC. This sequence encodes CSVLLGVGYGYTF.

This clone was observed a handful of times. The gene calls are TRBV2 and TRBJ2-2; TRBD1 might be the D (5 bases). The germline V and J ends were trimmed by 8 bases and 7 bases, with 20 bases remaining between them. The CDR3 sequence is 15 residues long. Germline CDR1 SNHLY, CDR2 FYNNEI. This CDR3 reads CASLPQTVRGGELFF. CDR3 in DNA: TGTGCCAGCCTACCACAGACAGTACGCGGCGGGGAGCTGTTTTTT.

The V and J genes are TRBV27 and TRBJ2-7, with D maybe TRBD1 (6 bases). This CDR3 has 11 amino acids. Germline CDR1 is MNHEY and CDR2 is SMNVEV (reference sequence). The V and J ends lost 5 bases and 6 bases respectively, with 8 bases between them. The CDR3 DNA reads as TGTGCCAGCAGTGCAGGGGTCGAGCAGTACTTC. Protein: CASSAGVEQYF.

The J gene is TRBJ1-1, the V gene TRBV5-1, with D possibly matching TRBD1 (6 bases). V lost 2 bases and J lost 4, with 9 bases in between. The CDR3 is made up of 13 amino acids. Germline CDR1 reads SGHRS; CDR2 reads YFSETQ. The CDR3 loop is CASSFVRGTEAFF. CDR3 in DNA: TGCGCCAGCAGCTTCGTCAGGGGCACTGAAGCTTTCTTT. Using reference TRBV5-1 and TRBJ1-1 for the parts outside the CDR3, the full variable domain is KAGVTQTPRYLIKTRGQQVTLSCSPISGHRSVSWYQQTPGQGLQFLFEYFSETQRNKGNFPGRFSGRQFSNSRSEMNVSTLELGDSALYLCASSFVRGTEAFFGQGTRLTVV.

The sample holds one count of this clone. The sample contains more than one DNA sequence encoding this CDR3. The chain uses TRBV5-4 and TRBJ2-5, with D possibly being TRBD2 (7 bases). Per germline, CDR1 SGHNT and CDR2 YYREEE (reference sequence). Trimming cost V 0 bases and J 0 bases, with 15 bases left between them. There are 17 residues in the CDR3. The CDR3 DNA reads as TGTGCCAGCAGCTTGGTGGGGGGGGGCCTCTACCAAGAGACCCAGTACTTC. This codes for CASSLVGGGLYQETQYF.

V and J are TRBV28 and TRBJ2-7; D gene ambiguous. V lost 6 bases and J 7 bases, leaving 10 bases between the germline ends. This CDR3 is 11 amino acids long. Germline values: CDR1 MDHEN, CDR2 SYDVKM. CDR3 sequence: CASRSLWEQYF. CDR3 nucleotide sequence: TGTGCCAGCAGATCACTTTGGGAGCAGTACTTC.

The rearrangement joins TRBV6-1 to TRBJ2-4; D not resolved. The V and J ends lost 0 bases and 13 bases respectively, with 25 bases between them. CDR1 MNHNS and CDR2 SASEGT come from the germline V gene. This CDR3 comprises 17 residues. The CDR3 is CASSEAGLRSLGPRQYF. The CDR3 DNA is TGTGCCAGCAGTGAAGCAGGGCTGCGCAGTCTGGGCCCCCGGCAGTACTTC.